Listed here are 28 T cell receptor beta chains from one sample, sequenced in a study of blood T cell repertoires in COVID-19. Sequenced by immunoSEQ multiplex PCR; TCRdb stores in-frame clones only, minus some. Among about 150,000 clones listed, roughly 80% were seen once. The sample comprised peripheral blood. The receptors derive from a man in his sixties with acute or convalescent COVID-19.

V and J are TRBV4-3 and TRBJ2-3; the match to TRBD2 covers 10 bases. Germline V lookup: CDR1 LGHNA, CDR2 YSLEER. CDR3 length equals 16 residues. V shed 1 base and J 4 bases; nucleotides not matched to a gene: 5. The CDR3 protein is CASSQVQRGGPDTQYF. CDR3 sequence (DNA): TGCGCCAGCAGCCAAGTACAGCGGGGGGGCCCAGATACGCAGTATTTT.

V gene TRBV7-9 combines with J gene TRBJ2-1; TRBD2 matches 8 bases. This CDR3 spans 13 amino acids. Germline CDR1 SEHNR, CDR2 FQNEAQ (reference sequence). J was trimmed by 6 bases and V by 3 bases; bases with no gene match: 1. The CDR3: CASSLREVNEQFF. The CDR3 DNA follows: TGTGCCAGCAGCTTGCGGGAGGTCAATGAGCAGTTCTTC. The full variable domain, its missing parts supplied by reference TRBV7-9 and TRBJ2-1, is DTGVSQNPRHKITKRGQNVTFRCDPISEHNRLYWYRQTLGQGPEFLTYFQNEAQLEKSRLLSDRFSAERPKGSFSTLEIQRTEQGDSAMYLCASSLREVNEQFFGPGTRLTVL.

V is TRBV2 and J is TRBJ2-2, with TRBD1 identical over 7 bases. The V and J ends lost 4 bases and 10 bases, in that order; junction bases with no gene match: 6. CDR1 is SNHLY and CDR2 is FYNNEI in the germline V gene. The CDR3 consists of 13 residues. CDR3 DNA: TGTGCCAGCAGTGGACAGGGCCTTCAGGAGCTGTTTTTT. Its translation: CASSGQGLQELFF.

Only a few counts were recorded for this clone. This rearrangement joins TRBV3-1 (or the pseudogene TRBV3-2) to TRBJ2-2, with D possibly TRBD1 on 6 matching bases. Germline values: CDR1 LGHDT, CDR2 YNNKEL (reference sequence). The CDR3 spans 14 residues. V was cut by 7 bases and J by 1 base, with 10 bases left in between. For the CDR3, the DNA is TGTGCCAGCACCCTACAGGGGAACACCGGGGAGCTGTTTTTT. Protein: CASTLQGNTGELFF.

This clone was observed once. The rearrangement uses TRBV10-3 and TRBJ1-2; D perhaps matches TRBD1 (6 bases). The CDR3 loop spans 19 amino acids. V shed 3 bases and J shed 8 bases, with 31 bases lying between them. Germline V gene lookup returns CDR1 ENHRY and CDR2 SYGVKD. The chain's CDR3 is CAISEIVRDKPNQKRGYTF. DNA for the CDR3: TGTGCCATCAGTGAAATAGTCCGGGACAAGCCTAACCAAAAGCGGGGCTACACCTTC.

The chain employs TRBV27 and TRBJ2-7; 8 nucleotides agree with TRBD1. V shed 6 bases, J shed 7 bases, and the junction held 8 bases outside the gene matches. The CDR3 contains 13 residues. CDR1 is MNHEY and CDR2 is SMNVEV in the germline V gene (reference sequence). In DNA form, the CDR3 reads TGTGCCAGCAGCCGGACAGGGATCATGGAGCAGTACTTC. Translating it yields CASSRTGIMEQYF.

V usage is TRBV24-1 and J usage is TRBJ2-3, with 9 positions matching TRBD1. J gave up 0 bases and V 4 bases, and 7 bases lay outside the gene matches. CDR1 KGHDR and CDR2 SFDVKD come from the germline V gene. This CDR3 spans 17 amino acids. The CDR3 DNA is TGTGCCACCAGTGACACCACAGGGGGCCCTAGCACAGATACGCAGTATTTT. This codes for CATSDTTGGPSTDTQYF.

The gene calls are TRBV27 and TRBJ1-1, with 8 bases identical to TRBD1. V dropped 4 bases and J dropped 0; count of bases not matched to a gene: 4. The CDR3 is 15 residues long. Germline CDR1 is MNHEY and CDR2 is SMNVEV (reference sequence). DNA of the CDR3: TGTGCCAGCAGTTCCCAGGGGGCGTTGAACACTGAAGCTTTCTTT. As protein: CASSSQGALNTEAFF.

This clone has just a few counts. The chain employs TRBV12-1 and TRBJ1-6; the table's D call of TRBD1 was not tested on the DNA. TRBV12-1 is given as a pseudogene. The CDR3 is made up of 16 amino acids. CDR3 in DNA: TGTGCCAGCAGCTCCAGGTTATACAGGCTTAATTCACCCCTCCACTTT. Residues: CASSSRLYRLNSPLHF.

The V call is TRBV11-2, the J call TRBJ2-3, with 7 bases matching TRBD2. CDR3 length: 16 residues. Trimming at V came to 5 bases and at J to 5 bases, leaving 13 bases not matched to a gene. Germline lookup yields CDR1 SGHAT and CDR2 FQNNGV. CDR3 sequence (DNA): TGTGCCAGCAGCCCCTGGGGGAGGGCGGCCGGAGATACGCAGTATTTT. Translation gives CASSPWGRAAGDTQYF.

This chain joins TRBV7-9 and TRBJ2-3, with 9 nucleotides matching TRBD2. J gave up 1 base and V 5 bases, and 4 bases lay outside the gene matches. This CDR3 comprises 15 residues. CDR1 SEHNR and CDR2 FQNEAQ come from the germline V gene (reference sequence). CDR3: CASSPGLARTDTQYF. The CDR3 region has the DNA TGTGCCAGCAGCCCGGGACTAGCCCGCACAGATACGCAGTATTTT.

The V gene is TRBV6-6, the J gene TRBJ1-5, with a weak D call TRBD1 (5 bases). The CDR3 extends over 15 amino acids. Germline CDR1 and CDR2: MNHNY and SVGAGI (reference sequence). V was clipped by 0 bases and J by 3 bases, with 9 bases between them. DNA for the CDR3: TGTGCCAGCAGTTACTCGCGGGGGTACAATCAGCCCCAGCATTTT. Translating gives CASSYSRGYNQPQHF.

This clone appeared once. This chain connects TRBV6-5 to TRBJ1-2; 8 bases line up with TRBD1. The V segment lost 5 bases and the J segment 4 bases; nucleotides outside the gene matches: 3. This CDR3 spans 13 amino acids. Germline CDR1 is MNHEY and CDR2 is SVGAGI. CDR3 protein: CASSRDRFYGYTF. The CDR3 region has the DNA TGTGCCAGCAGTCGGGACAGGTTCTATGGCTACACCTTC.

This clone has a count of ten or more. The V and J genes are TRBV24-1 and TRBJ2-5; possible D gene TRBD1, 5 bases. Deletions cut 5 bases from V and 7 bases from J, with 10 bases between. CDR3 size: 12 residues. Germline V CDR1 and CDR2: KGHDR, SFDVKD. The CDR3 nucleotides read TGTGCCACCAGTGGGGGCGTCGGGACCCAGTACTTC. Translation: CATSGGVGTQYF.

The sample holds a few counts of this clone. The J gene is TRBJ1-2, the V gene TRBV14; D is ambiguous. The germline CDR1 and CDR2 sequences are SGHDN and FVKESK. The CDR3 length is 13 residues. V shed 5 bases and J shed 4 bases, with 11 bases lying between them. CDR3 nucleotides: TGTGCCAGCAGCGGTAGTCGGAGCTATGGCTACACCTTC. This codes for CASSGSRSYGYTF. Full variable domain (remainder filled in from reference TRBV14 and TRBJ1-2): EAGVTQFPSHSVIEKGQTVTLRCDPISGHDNLYWYRRVMGKEIKFLLHFVKESKQDESGMPNNRFLAERTGGTYSTLKVQPAELEDSGVYFCASSGSRSYGYTFGSGTRLTVV.

The chain uses TRBV9 and TRBJ2-1, with D possibly TRBD2 on 5 matching bases. Per the germline V gene, CDR1 is SGDLS and CDR2 is YYNGEE. The CDR3 is made up of 19 amino acids. The V and J ends lost 4 bases and 1 base respectively, with 24 bases between them. The CDR3 DNA follows: TGTGCCAGCAGCCCTCTCAGCGGCCTGGGGTCAGTTTCCTACAATGAGCAGTTCTTC. Its protein is CASSPLSGLGSVSYNEQFF.

V usage is TRBV6-5 and J usage is TRBJ2-7; D is unclear. The V end was cut by 5 bases, the J end by 0 bases, with 11 bases between. CDR1 MNHEY and CDR2 SVGAGI come from the germline V gene. This CDR3 has 14 residues. The CDR3 DNA is TGTGCCAGCAGTCCTCGCTTTAGCTCCTACGAGCAGTACTTC. Its translation: CASSPRFSSYEQYF.

This clone appeared a single time. The chain combines TRBV5-4 with TRBJ2-7, with TRBD1 matching 7 bases. The CDR3 consists of 15 residues. Germline V CDR1 and CDR2: SGHNT, YYREEE (reference sequence). With 3 bases clipped from V and 5 bases from J, the junction kept 11 bases outside the gene matches. Here the CDR3 reads CASSSTGKFVDEQYF. CDR3 sequence (DNA): TGTGCCAGCAGCTCGACAGGGAAATTTGTAGACGAGCAGTACTTC.

The chain combines TRBV7-2 with TRBJ2-3; 9 bases line up with TRBD2. The CDR3 extends over 16 amino acids. Unmatched junction bases numbered 5, after V lost 2 bases and J lost 2 bases. Germline V gives CDR1 SGHTA, CDR2 FQGNSA. This chain's CDR3 is CASSLRLAGPTDTQYF. CDR3 bases: TGTGCCAGCAGCTTAAGGCTAGCGGGGCCCACAGATACGCAGTATTTT. Full variable domain (outside the CDR3, taken from reference TRBV7-2 and TRBJ2-3): GAGVSQSPSNKVTEKGKDVELRCDPISGHTALYWYRQSLGQGLEFLIYFQGNSAPDKSGLPSDRFSAERTGGSVSTLTIQRTQQEDSAVYLCASSLRLAGPTDTQYFGPGTRLTVL.

The chain carries TRBV4-1 and TRBJ2-6; 9 nucleotides match TRBD1. V was clipped by 5 bases and J by 0 bases; unmatched bases: 5. The germline V gene encodes CDR1 MGHRA and CDR2 YSYEKL. The CDR3 consists of 17 residues. The CDR3 region has the DNA TGCGCCAGCAGCGAGGGACAGGGCTCCTCTGGGGCCAACGTCCTGACTTTC. Protein product: CASSEGQGSSGANVLTF.

The chain employs TRBV6-6 and TRBJ1-5; 7 bases map to TRBD1. This CDR3 has 17 residues. Trimming took 5 bases from V and 0 from J; bases not matched to a gene: 10. Germline values: CDR1 MNHNY, CDR2 SVGAGI (reference sequence). CDR3 loop: CASSPTGPGYSNQPQHF. The CDR3 nucleotides are TGTGCCAGCAGTCCGACAGGGCCGGGGTATAGCAATCAGCCCCAGCATTTT.

This clone was observed a single time. The chain carries TRBV2 and TRBJ2-1; maybe TRBD2 (6 bases). The CDR3 sequence is 12 residues long. V was trimmed by 6 bases and J by 8 bases, leaving 11 bases between them. Germline V CDR1 and CDR2: SNHLY, FYNNEI. The CDR3 DNA sequence: TGTGCCAGCAGCAGACAGCGGGATGAGCAGTTCTTC. Translation gives CASSRQRDEQFF.

This chain uses TRBV6-5 with TRBJ1-2; 8 bases line up with TRBD1. Per the germline V gene, CDR1 is MNHEY and CDR2 is SVGAGI. Trimming removed 7 bases from V and 2 bases from J; junction bases left unmatched: 6. CDR3 size: 14 residues. The CDR3 protein is CASTLQGVNYGYTF. The CDR3 bases are TGTGCCAGCACCTTACAGGGGGTGAACTATGGCTACACCTTC.

V and J are TRBV28 and TRBJ1-4, with 8 bases that match TRBD1. V was pared by 4 bases and J by 6 bases, with 7 bases of the junction left unmatched. The CDR3 length is 15 residues. Germline assignment: CDR1 MDHEN and CDR2 SYDVKM. The DNA of the CDR3 is TGTGCCAGCAGTTCGAGGACAGGGTTATATGAAAAACTGTTTTTT. This codes for CASSSRTGLYEKLFF.

The sample holds a few counts of this clone. The rearrangement uses TRBV27 and TRBJ1-2; 9 bases are shared with TRBD1. There are 16 residues in the CDR3. Trimming at V came to 6 bases and at J to 4 bases, leaving 12 bases not matched to a gene. Germline V gene sequence: CDR1 MNHEY, CDR2 SMNVEV (reference sequence). The CDR3 coding sequence is TGTGCCAGCAGCCCCGGAGGGACAGGGAAGGCCTATGGCTACACCTTC. This sequence encodes CASSPGGTGKAYGYTF.

This clone was recorded once. J is TRBJ2-7 and V is TRBV7-2; TRBD2 matches at 9 bases. The length of the CDR3 is 16 residues. The V gene end was trimmed by 2 bases and the J gene end by 0 bases; junction bases not matched to a gene: 5. Germline V lookup: CDR1 SGHTA, CDR2 FQGNSA. The DNA of the CDR3 is TGTGCCAGCAGCTTAAGCGGGGGGACTTCCTCCTACGAGCAGTACTTC. Protein sequence: CASSLSGGTSSYEQYF.

This chain links TRBV7-9 with TRBJ1-5, with D unclear. The CDR3 consists of 13 residues. CDR1 is SEHNR and CDR2 is FQNEAQ in the germline V gene (reference sequence). V lost 1 base and J lost 7, with 8 bases in between. DNA for the CDR3: TGTGCCAGCAGCTTAGAGCCCGGGCAGCCCCAGCATTTT. Translating gives CASSLEPGQPQHF.

This clone was recorded a few times. V gene TRBV19 combines with J gene TRBJ2-2; weak D call: TRBD1 (8 bases). This CDR3 has 18 residues. V lost 7 bases to trimming and J lost 5 bases, with 26 bases between them. From germline, CDR1 is LNHDA and CDR2 SQIVND (reference sequence). The DNA of the CDR3 is TGTGCCAGTATCGTTATCCGGGGGGCAGGGGGCCGGACCGGGGAGCTGTTTTTT. Its translation is CASIVIRGAGGRTGELFF.